One T cell receptor (beta chain) is described in this entry. The data are from a study of T cell responses to AZD1222 COVID-19 vaccine. Assay: immunoSEQ multiplex PCR; the TCRdb copy retains only in-frame clones and omits some. The table includes some 190,000 clones, about nine tenths detected once. Trimming at V came to 0 bases and at J to 8 bases, leaving 6 bases not matched to a gene. This CDR3 spans 15 amino acids. The V gene's germline CDR1 is SGDLS and CDR2 YYNGEE. The TCR was taken from an adult who received the AZD1222 COVID-19 vaccine. The chain combines TRBV9 with TRBJ2-1, with 9 bases lining up with TRBD2. The sequencing here drew on peripheral blood, taken 28 days after the second AZD1222 dose. The CDR3 spells CASSVEGGGAHEQFF. CDR3 bases: TGTGCCAGCAGCGTAGAGGGCGGGGGGGCCCATGAGCAGTTCTTC.